This T cell receptor beta chain was sequenced during a study of T cell repertoires in cytomegalovirus infection. Study-level background: Public signatures in TCR beta pointed to CMV infection and matching HLA type. Points from the study as a whole: Dominant in the ex vivo response were TCR beta clonotypes restricted by HLA-C and specific for CMV.

To note about this clonotype: What it recognizes is unknown.

One entry per CDR3 protein, called by TCRdb with MiXCR from the reads. In the table there are 150,000 to 200,000 distinct CDR3 sequences, approximately 30% of which are singletons. Germline V gene lookup returns CDR1 MNHNS and CDR2 SASEGT. The CDR3 has 14 residues. The ends were cut back, 6 bases at V and 5 bases at J, with 14 bases in the middle. Sequenced input: PBMCs. This clonotype originated in a human donor in good health (CMV status not recorded). Some clones in this sample may be carry-over from other donors' samples. This chain connects TRBV6-1 to TRBJ1-5; D is perhaps TRBD1 (5 bases). CDR3 DNA: TGTGCCAGCAGGTGGGGGGGAAACGATCAGCCCCAGCATTTT. It specifies CASRWGGNDQPQHF.